These 17 T cell receptor beta chains were all obtained from the same sample, sequenced in a study of blood T cell repertoires in COVID-19. Assay used: immunoSEQ multiplex PCR; TCRdb lists only in-frame clones, some missing. The table has about 74,000 clones, roughly nine tenths seen once. The source material was peripheral blood. These receptors originate from a human donor in a cohort sampled during active COVID-19.

A note on this clone: The sample contains more than one DNA sequence encoding this CDR3. CDR3 residues: CASSLGGSRGADTQYF. The CDR3 nucleotides read TGTGCCAGCAGCTTAGGCGGGAGCCGAGGGGCAGATACGCAGTATTTT. The J gene is TRBJ2-3, the V gene TRBV11-3; 7 bases match TRBD2. V shed 1 base, J shed 4 bases, and the junction held 8 bases outside the gene matches. Germline V gives CDR1 SGHNT, CDR2 YENEEA. The CDR3 length is 16 residues.

V is TRBV3-1 (or the pseudogene TRBV3-2) and J is TRBJ2-7; no reliable D call. Germline V gene data show CDR1 as LGHDT and CDR2 as YNNKEL (reference sequence). Trimming took off 0 bases at V and 0 bases at J, with 12 bases between the two ends. The CDR3 extends over 16 amino acids. The CDR3 sequence: CASSQEGLTPSYEQYF. The CDR3 region has the DNA TGTGCCAGCAGCCAAGAGGGTTTGACTCCCTCCTACGAGCAGTACTTC.

The chain carries TRBV25-1 and TRBJ2-7; TRBD2 might be the D (6 bases). This CDR3 has 15 amino acids. V gave up 6 bases and J gave up 0 bases, with 15 bases separating them. Per the germline V gene, CDR1 is MGHDK and CDR2 is SYGVNS. This CDR3 reads CASSQRGGRSYEQYF. In DNA form, the CDR3 reads TGTGCCAGCAGCCAGAGGGGAGGCCGCTCCTACGAGCAGTACTTC.

The chain is built from TRBV7-2 and TRBJ2-4, with D perhaps matching TRBD2 (6 bases). Germline V CDR1 and CDR2: SGHTA, FQGNSA. V was clipped by 5 bases and J by 8 bases, with 25 bases between them. The CDR3 length is 17 residues. The CDR3 nucleotides are TGTGCCAGCAGCCACCCCATTCTTAACGGGAGATCCGACATTCAGTACTTC. Protein product: CASSHPILNGRSDIQYF. Variable domain in full (rest from reference TRBV7-2 and TRBJ2-4): GAGVSQSPSNKVTEKGKDVELRCDPISGHTALYWYRQSLGQGLEFLIYFQGNSAPDKSGLPSDRFSAERTGGSVSTLTIQRTQQEDSAVYLCASSHPILNGRSDIQYFGAGTRLSVL.

The rearrangement links TRBV5-5 to TRBJ2-7; D unclear. Trimming shortened V by 0 bases and J by 5 bases, and 15 bases separated the two germline ends. From germline, CDR1 is SGHKS and CDR2 YYEKEE (reference sequence). CDR3 size: 15 residues. The CDR3 region is CASSLDLQFYDEQYF. For the CDR3, the DNA is TGTGCCAGCAGCTTGGACTTACAGTTTTACGACGAGCAGTACTTC.

The V gene is TRBV19, the J gene TRBJ2-7; 12 bases are a match to TRBD2. This CDR3 comprises 16 residues. With V trimmed by 5 bases and J by 1 base, 6 bases remained unmatched. CDR1 is LNHDA, CDR2 SQIVND, per germline (reference sequence). The CDR3 spells CASSSSTSGGSYEQYF. The CDR3 DNA reads as TGTGCCAGTAGTTCCTCTACTAGCGGGGGGTCCTACGAGCAGTACTTC.

The chain carries TRBV7-6 and TRBJ2-7; TRBD2 aligns across 11 bases. The CDR3 extends over 15 amino acids. CDR1 is SGHVS and CDR2 is FNYEAQ in the germline V gene. V was pared by 3 bases and J by 5 bases, with 6 bases of the junction left unmatched. The CDR3 is CASSFSGRDVHEQYF. The CDR3 coding sequence is TGTGCCAGCAGCTTTAGCGGGAGGGATGTGCACGAGCAGTACTTC.

The chain links TRBV3-1 (or the pseudogene TRBV3-2) to TRBJ2-4; 8 bases agree with TRBD2. J gave up 9 bases and V 1 base, and 8 bases lay outside the gene matches. The germline V gene has CDR1 LGHDT and CDR2 YNNKEL (reference sequence). CDR3 length equals 15 residues. CDR3 bases: TGTGCCAGCAGCCAAGGGGGAGCGGGAGTGGGCATTCAGTACTTC. Amino acid sequence: CASSQGGAGVGIQYF.

V and J are TRBV27 and TRBJ2-1, with D tentatively TRBD2 (6 bases). The germline V and J ends were trimmed by 5 bases and 6 bases, with 14 bases remaining between them. CDR1 and CDR2 from the germline V gene are MNHEY and SMNVEV (reference sequence). The CDR3 loop spans 14 amino acids. CDR3 region: CASSPGTAPNEQFF. The CDR3 nucleotides read TGTGCCAGCAGTCCCGGGACTGCCCCCAATGAGCAGTTCTTC.

In this sample, this clone turned up a few times. The chain couples TRBV6-2 or TRBV6-3 to TRBJ2-3; D perhaps matches TRBD2 (6 bases). The length of the CDR3 is 15 residues. Germline V gene sequence: CDR1 MNHEY, CDR2 SVGEGT. V shed 2 bases and J shed 1 base, with 10 bases lying between them. The CDR3, as DNA: TGTGCCAGCAGTTACCCGGCGGGACGCACAGATACGCAGTATTTT. The encoded protein is CASSYPAGRTDTQYF.

The CDR3 DNA follows: TGTGCCAGCAGTGAGAATTTAAGAGGATTTAACTCCTACGAGCAGTACTTC. It yields the protein CASSENLRGFNSYEQYF. This chain connects TRBV2 to TRBJ2-7, with D hard to call. The germline CDR1 and CDR2 sequences are SNHLY and FYNNEI. CDR3 length equals 17 residues. V lost 3 bases and J lost 0, with 18 bases in between.

The V gene is TRBV3-1 (or the pseudogene TRBV3-2), the J gene TRBJ1-3; no definite D call. Germline CDR1 reads LGHDT; CDR2 reads YNNKEL (reference sequence). The germline V and J ends were trimmed by 3 bases and 0 bases, with 12 bases remaining between them. The CDR3 covers 16 residues. Written as DNA, the CDR3 is TGTGCCAGCAGCCACTTCGCACTAAACTCTGGAAACACCATATATTTT. Translation gives CASSHFALNSGNTIYF.

The chain joins TRBV4-1 to TRBJ1-1, with 11 bases aligning to TRBD1. With V trimmed by 1 base and J by 5 bases, 3 bases remained unmatched. The CDR3 totals 15 residues. Germline loops: CDR1 MGHRA, CDR2 YSYEKL. The CDR3 nucleotides are TGCGCCAGCAGCCAAGGCCGGGACAGGGGGACTGAAGCTTTCTTT. This encodes CASSQGRDRGTEAFF.

The chain carries TRBV27 and TRBJ2-3; 16 positions match TRBD2. The CDR3 sequence is 17 residues long. With 2 bases clipped from V and 4 bases from J, the junction kept 3 bases outside the gene matches. CDR1 is MNHEY and CDR2 is SMNVEV in the germline V gene (reference sequence). The CDR3 sequence is CASSLKGLAGGADTQYF. The DNA for the CDR3 is TGTGCCAGCAGTTTAAAGGGACTAGCGGGAGGGGCAGATACGCAGTATTTT.

The CDR3 sequence: CASSLGQPNYGYTF. The CDR3 DNA is TGTGCCAGCAGCTTGGGACAGCCAAACTATGGCTACACCTTC. V and J are TRBV5-6 and TRBJ1-2, with a possible D match to TRBD1 (5 bases). The CDR3 contains 14 residues. Trimming pared 0 bases from V and 2 bases from J, leaving 8 bases between. Germline lookup yields CDR1 SGHDT and CDR2 YYEEEE. The complete variable domain, with remaining parts taken from reference TRBV5-6 and TRBJ1-2, reads DAGVTQSPTHLIKTRGQQVTLRCSPKSGHDTVSWYQQALGQGPQFIFQYYEEEERQRGNFPDRFSGHQFPNYSSELNVNALLLGDSALYLCASSLGQPNYGYTFGSGTRLTVV.

J is TRBJ2-5 and V is TRBV30; D is perhaps TRBD2 (6 bases). The CDR3 is 16 residues long. The V gene lost 0 bases and the J gene lost 3 bases, with 17 bases spanning the gap. Germline V gene sequence: CDR1 GTSNPN, CDR2 SVGIG (reference sequence). The CDR3 loop is CAWSVRLSGDKETQYF. CDR3 nucleotide sequence: TGTGCCTGGAGTGTACGGCTCTCGGGGGATAAAGAGACCCAGTACTTC.

The chain couples TRBV28 to TRBJ2-7; 12 positions match TRBD2. The CDR3 extends over 15 amino acids. The junction had 6 bases not matched to a gene; V was cut back by 6 bases and J by 3 bases. Germline CDR1 and CDR2: MDHEN and SYDVKM. DNA of the CDR3: TGTGCCAGCAGAAATAGACTAGCGGGAGTCTACGAGCAGTACTTC. This codes for CASRNRLAGVYEQYF.